This T cell receptor (beta chain) was profiled in a study of T cell changes during pregnancy in multiple sclerosis. Sequencing was performed with immunoSEQ multiplex PCR; in TCRdb, only in-frame clones are kept and a portion is missing. The table shows about 47,000 clones, with about 92% occurring only once. Trimming took 4 bases from V and 5 from J, leaving 16 bases between them. Germline V gene sequence: CDR1 SGHKS, CDR2 YYEKEE (reference sequence). This CDR3 is 14 amino acids long. This clone was counted a single time. The chain has TRBV5-5 and TRBJ2-7, with D possibly TRBD1 on 5 matching bases. This clonotype was sampled from a female donor with multiple sclerosis, enrolled in a pregnancy study. The source material was peripheral blood, sampled after pregnancy. The CDR3 reads CASSLRVRLDEQYF. CDR3 sequence (DNA): TGTGCCAGCAGCCTCAGGGTACGACTTGACGAGCAGTACTTC.